The 32 T cell receptor beta chains listed next were all sequenced from one sample in a study of STAT3 mutations in large granular lymphocyte leukemia. Broader study findings: Every T-cell large granular lymphocyte leukemia patient had at least one immunodominant TCR beta clonotype.

Here immunoSEQ multiplex PCR was the method, and the copy in TCRdb shows in-frame clones only, minus some. This table has some 13,000 clones, about nine tenths appearing once. No antigen has been identified for these receptors. What was sequenced was PBMCs. The origin of the receptors is a human donor with T large granular lymphocyte leukemia. Some clones in this sample may be carry-over from other donors' samples.

The V call is TRBV11-2, the J call TRBJ2-5; D gene uncertain. Germline loops: CDR1 SGHAT, CDR2 FQNNGV. V lost 1 base and J 1 base, leaving 10 bases between the germline ends. The CDR3 is 15 residues long. The CDR3 sequence: CASSLGFGAQETQYF. In nucleotides, the CDR3 is TGTGCCAGCAGCTTAGGATTTGGCGCCCAAGAGACCCAGTACTTC.

The chain couples TRBV5-1 to TRBJ1-1; 9 bases are shared with TRBD1. V dropped 3 bases and J dropped 5; count of bases not matched to a gene: 5. The CDR3 sequence is 14 residues long. Germline lookup yields CDR1 SGHRS and CDR2 YFSETQ. CDR3 sequence (DNA): TGCGCCAGCAGCTGGGACAGGGCGGGTACTGAAGCTTTCTTT. This encodes CASSWDRAGTEAFF.

The chain couples TRBV11-2 to TRBJ1-2; D remains ambiguous. V was clipped by 0 bases and J by 8 bases, with 13 bases between them. Germline assignment: CDR1 SGHAT and CDR2 FQNNGV. The CDR3 is 14 amino acids. The CDR3 DNA sequence: TGTGCCAGCAGCTTAGATTCCAGTTTACGGGGCTACACCTTC. Translated: CASSLDSSLRGYTF.

The chain employs TRBV29-1 and TRBJ1-2; a weak D match, TRBD1 (5 bases). From germline, CDR1 is SQVTM and CDR2 ANQGSEA. The CDR3 extends over 11 amino acids. V lost 7 bases and J 8 bases, leaving 14 bases between the germline ends. CDR3 in DNA: TGCAGCGGAGGGGAGGAGAACGGCTACACCTTC. This translates into CSGGEENGYTF.

The J gene is TRBJ1-1, the V gene TRBV5-4; TRBD1 is a possible D gene (6 bases). V was clipped by 2 bases and J by 9 bases, with 11 bases between them. Germline V gene sequence: CDR1 SGHNT, CDR2 YYREEE (reference sequence). This CDR3 comprises 12 residues. The DNA of the CDR3 is TGTGCCAGCAGCTTCGGGACAACAAAAGCTTTCTTT. Translation: CASSFGTTKAFF.

V and J are TRBV18 and TRBJ2-1; 12 bases are a match to TRBD1. The CDR3 runs to 16 residues. J lost 7 bases, V lost 4 bases, and 8 bases had no gene match. Per germline, CDR1 KGHSH and CDR2 LQKENI. CDR3 loop: CASSLSGQGAHNEQFF. The CDR3 bases are TGTGCCAGCTCACTCTCGGGACAGGGGGCGCATAATGAGCAGTTCTTC.

This chain uses TRBV7-2 with TRBJ1-4, with 8 bases lining up with TRBD1. CDR1 is SGHTA, CDR2 FQGNSA, per germline. The J segment lost 8 bases and the V segment lost 2 bases, leaving 13 bases of the junction unmatched. The CDR3 covers 17 residues. The CDR3: CASSLKRVAGGGEKLFF. The CDR3 DNA is TGTGCCAGCAGCTTAAAGAGAGTGGCAGGGGGCGGGGAAAAACTGTTTTTT.

The V gene is TRBV11-2, the J gene TRBJ1-3; D gene ambiguous. This CDR3 region has 15 residues. V was cut by 5 bases and J by 1 base, with 12 bases left in between. The V gene's germline CDR1 is SGHAT and CDR2 FQNNGV. The CDR3 DNA reads TGTGCCAGCAGCCCGACCGACTTTTCTGGAAACACCATATATTTT. Protein sequence: CASSPTDFSGNTIYF.

J is TRBJ2-3 and V is TRBV6-6; D gene ambiguous. The CDR3 runs 15 residues. Per the germline V gene, CDR1 is MNHNY and CDR2 is SVGAGI (reference sequence). V gave up 2 bases and J gave up 0 bases, with 9 bases separating them. CDR3 loop: CASSYQTSSTDTQYF. The CDR3 DNA is TGTGCCAGCAGTTACCAAACGTCCAGCACAGATACGCAGTATTTT.

The J gene is TRBJ2-3, the V gene TRBV5-4; TRBD2 matches at 8 bases. In germline, CDR1 is SGHNT, CDR2 YYREEE (reference sequence). Trimming took 3 bases from V and 7 from J; bases not matched to a gene: 7. The CDR3 is made up of 14 amino acids. The CDR3 DNA sequence: TGTGCCAGCAGCTCGGGGGGGCCCGCGAATACGCAGTATTTT. It codes for CASSSGGPANTQYF.

CDR3 amino acids: CASSIGGPWGQPQHF. The CDR3 DNA reads as TGTGCCAGTAGTATAGGCGGTCCATGGGGTCAGCCCCAGCATTTT. The J gene is TRBJ1-5, the V gene TRBV19, with D hard to call. Per germline, CDR1 LNHDA and CDR2 SQIVND (reference sequence). CDR3 size: 15 residues. The V and J ends lost 1 base and 6 bases respectively, with 13 bases between them. Looking up the rest from reference TRBV19 and TRBJ1-5 gives the full variable domain: DGGITQSPKYLFRKEGQNVTLSCEQNLNHDAMYWYRQDPGQGLRLIYYSQIVNDFQKGDIAEGYSVSREKKESFPLTVTSAQKNPTAFYLCASSIGGPWGQPQHFGDGTRLSIL.

This clone occurred once. J is TRBJ2-5 and V is TRBV28, with D unclear. V shed 5 bases and J shed 8 bases, with 6 bases lying between them. The CDR3 is made up of 10 amino acids. Germline CDR1 and CDR2: MDHEN and SYDVKM. The CDR3 loop is CASSGVTQYF. In DNA, the CDR3 is TGTGCCAGCAGTGGGGTAACCCAGTACTTC.

This clone was detected only once. This sequence joins TRBV7-3 and TRBJ2-5; D is perhaps TRBD2 (6 bases). With 2 bases removed from V and 7 bases from J, the gap between germline ends came to 17 bases. Germline CDR1 SGHTA, CDR2 FQGTGA. The CDR3 extends over 15 amino acids. The CDR3 nucleotides are TGTGCCAGCAGCTTAGGGGCTAGCGCTGACGGGACCCAGTACTTC. Amino acid sequence: CASSLGASADGTQYF.

The rearrangement uses TRBV7-8 and TRBJ2-7, with unresolved D. The germline CDR1 and CDR2 sequences are SGHVS and FQNEAQ. The CDR3 contains 12 residues. Deletions cut 2 bases from V and 1 base from J, with 3 bases between. In nucleotides, the CDR3 is TGTGCCAGCAGCTTAAATTCCTACGAGCAGTACGTC. This sequence encodes CASSLNSYEQYV.

The table lists this clone with a few counts. V is TRBV5-1 and J is TRBJ1-1, with a possible D match to TRBD1 (5 bases). V lost 4 bases and J 6 bases, leaving 16 bases between the germline ends. CDR3 length: 14 residues. From germline, CDR1 is SGHRS and CDR2 YFSETQ. In DNA form, the CDR3 reads TGCGCCAGCAGCCAGCCCGGGGGGACGTCTGAAGCTTTCTTT. It yields the protein CASSQPGGTSEAFF.

This chain joins TRBV29-1 and TRBJ1-2; the D gene is possibly TRBD1 (6 bases). There are 13 residues in the CDR3. V lost 2 bases, J lost 3 bases, and 10 bases lay in between. Germline CDR1 is SQVTM and CDR2 is ANQGSEA. CDR3 sequence (DNA): TGCAGCGTTGAACCAGGGGAGGACTATGGCTACACCTTC. It codes for CSVEPGEDYGYTF.

CDR3 bases: TGTGCCAGCAGCCCAGGACAGATGCTAGACGCCGAGCAGTACGTC. Amino acids: CASSPGQMLDAEQYV. V and J are TRBV12-1 and TRBJ2-7; TRBD1, the table's D call, was not compared with the DNA. TRBV12-1 is given as a pseudogene. The CDR3 extends over 15 amino acids.

The sample holds one count of this clone. The CDR3 reads CASSSRNTQYF. In nucleotides, the CDR3 is TGTGCCAGCAGCTCGAGGAATACGCAGTATTTT. V gene TRBV5-8 combines with J gene TRBJ2-3; D is unclear. This CDR3 contains 11 residues. V was clipped by 3 bases and J by 7 bases, with 6 bases between them. The germline V gene has CDR1 SGHTS and CDR2 YDEGEE.

The chain joins TRBV5-1 to TRBJ1-1, with D possibly matching TRBD1 (5 bases). There are 13 residues in the CDR3. V lost 5 bases to trimming and J lost 3 bases, with 11 bases between them. CDR1 and CDR2 from the germline V gene are SGHRS and YFSETQ. CDR3 loop: CASREEGYTEAFF. CDR3 bases: TGCGCCAGCAGGGAGGAGGGGTACACTGAAGCTTTCTTT. The whole variable domain, remainder taken from reference TRBV5-1 and TRBJ1-1, is KAGVTQTPRYLIKTRGQQVTLSCSPISGHRSVSWYQQTPGQGLQFLFEYFSETQRNKGNFPGRFSGRQFSNSRSEMNVSTLELGDSALYLCASREEGYTEAFFGQGTRLTVV.

This chain uses TRBV7-9 with TRBJ2-1; D possibly uses TRBD1 or TRBD2 (6 bases each). The CDR3 extends over 14 amino acids. In germline, CDR1 is SEHNR, CDR2 FQNEAQ (reference sequence). Trimming took 5 bases from V and 10 from J, leaving 18 bases between them. The DNA for the CDR3 is TGTGCCAGCAGCCCCCCGGGGGCTCCGGGGGAGCAGTTCTTC. It is translated as CASSPPGAPGEQFF.

The chain recombines TRBV14 with TRBJ2-1; D might be TRBD2 (6 bases). Germline CDR1 reads SGHDN; CDR2 reads FVKESK. Deletions cut 2 bases from V and 0 bases from J, with 8 bases between. There are 15 residues in the CDR3. The CDR3: CASSQLGSSYNEQFF. DNA of the CDR3: TGTGCCAGCAGCCAACTCGGGAGCTCCTACAATGAGCAGTTCTTC.

The gene calls are TRBV2 and TRBJ1-5, with D perhaps TRBD1 (6 bases). The V end lost 6 bases, the J end lost 0 bases, and 12 bases lay between the germline ends. Germline V gene data show CDR1 as SNHLY and CDR2 as FYNNEI. The CDR3 loop spans 15 amino acids. The CDR3 loop reads CASSLDRSSNQPQHF. The DNA for the CDR3 is TGTGCCAGCAGCCTGGACAGAAGTAGCAATCAGCCCCAGCATTTT. Full variable domain (outside the CDR3, taken from reference TRBV2 and TRBJ1-5): EPEVTQTPSHQVTQMGQEVILRCVPISNHLYFYWYRQILGQKVEFLVSFYNNEISEKSEIFDDQFSVERPDGSNFTLKIRSTKLEDSAMYFCASSLDRSSNQPQHFGDGTRLSIL.

The chain employs TRBV2 and TRBJ1-4; the D gene is possibly TRBD1 (6 bases). This CDR3 region has 14 residues. Germline assignment: CDR1 SNHLY and CDR2 FYNNEI. The V end was cut by 7 bases, the J end by 1 base, with 10 bases between. The CDR3 spells CASNEGGTNEKLFF. CDR3 nucleotides: TGTGCCAGCAATGAGGGGGGAACTAATGAAAAACTGTTTTTT. The variable domain in full, completed from reference TRBV2 and TRBJ1-4, reads EPEVTQTPSHQVTQMGQEVILRCVPISNHLYFYWYRQILGQKVEFLVSFYNNEISEKSEIFDDQFSVERPDGSNFTLKIRSTKLEDSAMYFCASNEGGTNEKLFFGSGTQLSVL.

The chain joins TRBV6-6 to TRBJ2-3; 8 bases map to TRBD1. The CDR3 extends over 14 amino acids. Germline V lookup: CDR1 MNHNY, CDR2 SVGAGI (reference sequence). V was clipped by 2 bases and J by 4 bases; unmatched bases: 2. The CDR3, as DNA: TGTGCCAGCAGTTACGACAGGGGTTCAGATACGCAGTATTTT. Protein sequence: CASSYDRGSDTQYF.

The rearrangement uses TRBV6-6 and TRBJ2-7, with a possible D match to TRBD2 (6 bases). The CDR3 totals 16 residues. Germline assignment: CDR1 MNHNY and CDR2 SVGAGI (reference sequence). The V and J ends lost 2 bases and 2 bases respectively, with 16 bases between them. The CDR3 coding sequence is TGTGCCAGCAGTTACGGGGGAGGCCTGCGGGCCTACGAGCAGTACGTC. Translated, it gives CASSYGGGLRAYEQYV.

The J gene is TRBJ1-1, the V gene TRBV5-1; D call uncertain. Germline V CDR1 and CDR2: SGHRS, YFSETQ. The length of the CDR3 is 13 residues. The V gene lost 9 bases and the J gene lost 0 bases, with 12 bases spanning the gap. This CDR3 is CATSDRLNTEAFF. The CDR3 nucleotides read TGCGCCACCAGTGATCGACTGAACACTGAAGCTTTCTTT. Filled out from reference TRBV5-1 and TRBJ1-1, the complete variable domain reads KAGVTQTPRYLIKTRGQQVTLSCSPISGHRSVSWYQQTPGQGLQFLFEYFSETQRNKGNFPGRFSGRQFSNSRSEMNVSTLELGDSALYLCATSDRLNTEAFFGQGTRLTVV.

The gene calls are TRBV28 and TRBJ1-5; D not certain. Trimming left V 1 base short and J 2 bases short, with 12 bases between. CDR3 length: 16 residues. Germline lookup yields CDR1 MDHEN and CDR2 SYDVKM. The CDR3 protein is CASSLYRGTGNQPQHF. In DNA, the CDR3 is TGTGCCAGCAGTTTATATCGGGGAACGGGCAATCAGCCCCAGCATTTT.

The rearrangement uses TRBV7-2 and TRBJ1-5; TRBD1 matches at 7 bases. The CDR3 runs to 18 residues. V dropped 1 base and J dropped 7; count of bases not matched to a gene: 16. Germline assignment: CDR1 SGHTA and CDR2 FQGNSA. CDR3 in DNA: TGTGCCAGCAGCTTAGGGACAGGTCGAGGGGGCAAAGGACAGCCCCAGCATTTT. Translated, it gives CASSLGTGRGGKGQPQHF.

The chain carries TRBV2 and TRBJ1-5; 7 nucleotides agree with TRBD1. Germline V gives CDR1 SNHLY, CDR2 FYNNEI. The CDR3 is 18 residues long. V shed 4 bases, J shed 0 bases, and the junction held 12 bases outside the gene matches. The CDR3 DNA reads as TGTGCCAGCAGTGGAGACAGGGAAGCCCCGTATAGCAATCAGCCCCAGCATTTT. Translating gives CASSGDREAPYSNQPQHF.

In its sample, this clone was seen once. The V call is TRBV28, the J call TRBJ2-7; unclear D gene. CDR1 MDHEN and CDR2 SYDVKM come from the germline V gene. CDR3 length: 13 amino acids. The V and J ends lost 5 bases and 3 bases respectively, with 11 bases between them. CDR3 in DNA: TGTGCCAGCAGTCGCGCTCCTGGCTACGAGCAGTACTTC. Translation: CASSRAPGYEQYF.

The chain uses TRBV6-1 and TRBJ1-5; a possible D gene is TRBD1 (5 bases). V was trimmed by 6 bases and J by 6 bases, leaving 15 bases between them. Per the germline V gene, CDR1 is MNHNS and CDR2 is SASEGT. The CDR3 is made up of 14 amino acids. CDR3 amino acids: CASSEGRSGQPQHF. CDR3 coding DNA: TGTGCCAGCAGCGAGGGACGTTCGGGTCAGCCCCAGCATTTT.

The chain couples TRBV6-5 to TRBJ2-7; D is unclear. Germline V lookup: CDR1 MNHEY, CDR2 SVGAGI. This CDR3 contains 15 residues. V lost 5 bases and J 9 bases, leaving 23 bases between the germline ends. CDR3 protein: CASSLLPELGSGQYF. The CDR3 DNA follows: TGTGCCAGCAGTCTCCTCCCCGAGTTAGGATCGGGGCAGTACTTC.